The 8 T cell receptor beta chains listed next were all sequenced from one sample in a study of blood T cell repertoires in COVID-19. The method was immunoSEQ multiplex PCR; TCRdb's version includes in-frame clones alone and lacks a portion of them. The table records 87,000 or so clones, approximately 87% of them present only once. The specimen was peripheral blood. The receptor set was obtained from a human donor with acute or convalescent COVID-19. The donor label of this sample is uncertain.

The chain couples TRBV6-5 to TRBJ1-1; 9 nucleotides line up with TRBD1. The V gene end was trimmed by 11 bases and the J gene end by 5 bases; junction bases not matched to a gene: 9. The length of the CDR3 is 13 residues. Germline loops: CDR1 MNHEY, CDR2 SVGAGI. DNA for the CDR3: TGTGCCGGGAGCGGGACAGGGAAAACTGAAGCTTTCTTT. Its protein is CAGSGTGKTEAFF.

The J gene is TRBJ2-2, the V gene TRBV12-5; TRBD1 matches at 12 bases. Per germline, CDR1 LGHNT and CDR2 FRNRAP. Trimming at V came to 0 bases and at J to 4 bases, leaving 6 bases not matched to a gene. This CDR3 has 18 amino acids. For the CDR3, the DNA is TGTGCTAGTGGTTTGGTACTGGGACAGGGGGCGAGCACCGGGGAGCTGTTTTTT. It specifies CASGLVLGQGASTGELFF.

Sample share makes this clone large. This chain links TRBV9 with TRBJ2-2; 13 bases map to TRBD2. After removal of 4 bases from V and 2 bases from J, the junction contained 8 bases not matched to a gene. The germline V gene encodes CDR1 SGDLS and CDR2 YYNGEE. The CDR3 runs to 18 residues. CDR3: CASSFGLAGVLNTGELFF. The CDR3 nucleotides are TGTGCCAGCAGCTTCGGACTAGCGGGGGTTCTAAACACCGGGGAGCTGTTTTTT.

This clone has a single count. The chain carries TRBV27 and TRBJ1-4; D ambiguous. Germline lookup yields CDR1 MNHEY and CDR2 SMNVEV (reference sequence). The CDR3 length is 15 residues. Trimming cost V 0 bases and J 6 bases, with 11 bases left between them. CDR3 nucleotide sequence: TGTGCCAGCAGTTTATCATGGCAAGCGCATGAAAAACTGTTTTTT. It codes for CASSLSWQAHEKLFF.

The gene calls are TRBV5-1 and TRBJ2-1; 7 positions match TRBD1. V lost 2 bases to trimming and J lost 3 bases; unmatched junction nucleotides: 5. The CDR3 totals 15 residues. Germline lookup yields CDR1 SGHRS and CDR2 YFSETQ. The CDR3 is CASSFRQGVYNEQFF. CDR3 DNA sequence: TGCGCCAGCAGCTTTAGACAGGGTGTCTACAATGAGCAGTTCTTC.

The rearrangement joins TRBV4-3 to TRBJ1-3; TRBD1 matches 7 bases. V shed 1 base and J 0 bases; nucleotides not matched to a gene: 9. The CDR3 extends over 18 amino acids. Looked up from germline, CDR1 is LGHNA and CDR2 is YSLEER. The DNA of the CDR3 is TGCGCCAGCAGCCAAGTAGGGCCAGGGGGTAGCTCTGGAAACACCATATATTTT. Translation: CASSQVGPGGSSGNTIYF.

A single count supports this clone. The V gene is TRBV7-6, the J gene TRBJ2-3; 9 nucleotides line up with TRBD2. V trimming: 5 bases; J trimming: 7 bases; junction bases outside the gene matches: 10. The CDR3 runs to 15 residues. Per germline, CDR1 SGHVS and CDR2 FNYEAQ. CDR3 protein: CASSLGGGGANTQYF. CDR3 nucleotide sequence: TGTGCCAGCAGCCTAGGGGGCGGGGGGGCTAATACGCAGTATTTT. The variable domain in full, completed from reference TRBV7-6 and TRBJ2-3, reads GAGVSQSPRYKVTKRGQDVALRCDPISGHVSLYWYRQALGQGPEFLTYFNYEAQQDKSGLPNDRFSAERPEGSISTLTIQRTEQRDSAMYRCASSLGGGGANTQYFGPGTRLTVL.

The chain combines TRBV6-5 with TRBJ2-7, with D possibly being TRBD2 (6 bases). V was shortened by 8 bases and J by 7 bases, with 12 bases between the two germline ends. Germline V gene data show CDR1 as MNHEY and CDR2 as SVGAGI. The CDR3 is 11 amino acids. CDR3 region: CASGGTVEQYF. The DNA of the CDR3 is TGTGCCAGCGGGGGGACTGTGGAGCAGTACTTC.